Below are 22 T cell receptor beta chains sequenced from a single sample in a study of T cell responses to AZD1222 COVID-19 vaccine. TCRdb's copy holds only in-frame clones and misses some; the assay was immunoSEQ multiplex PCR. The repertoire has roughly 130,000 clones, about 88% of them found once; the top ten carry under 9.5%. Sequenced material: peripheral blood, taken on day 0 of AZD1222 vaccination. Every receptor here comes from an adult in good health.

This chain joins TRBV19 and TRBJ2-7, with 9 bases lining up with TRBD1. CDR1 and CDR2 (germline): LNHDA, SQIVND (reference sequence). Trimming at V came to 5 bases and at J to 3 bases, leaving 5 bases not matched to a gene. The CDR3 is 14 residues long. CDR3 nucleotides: TGTGCCAGTAGTCCATGGGACAGGGACTACGAGCAGTACTTC. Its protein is CASSPWDRDYEQYF.

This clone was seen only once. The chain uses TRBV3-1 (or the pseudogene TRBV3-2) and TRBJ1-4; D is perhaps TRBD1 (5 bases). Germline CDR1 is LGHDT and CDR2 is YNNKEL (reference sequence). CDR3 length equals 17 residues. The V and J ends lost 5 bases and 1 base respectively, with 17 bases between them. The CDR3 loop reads CASSEWAGGGTNEKLFF. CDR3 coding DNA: TGTGCCAGCAGCGAGTGGGCCGGTGGGGGAACTAATGAAAAACTGTTTTTT.

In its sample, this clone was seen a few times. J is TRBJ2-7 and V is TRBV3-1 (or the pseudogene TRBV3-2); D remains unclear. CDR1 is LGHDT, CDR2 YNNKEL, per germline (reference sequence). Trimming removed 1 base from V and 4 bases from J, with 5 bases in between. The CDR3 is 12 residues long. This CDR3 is CASSQVSYEQYF. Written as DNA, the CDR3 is TGTGCCAGCAGCCAAGTATCTTACGAGCAGTACTTC.

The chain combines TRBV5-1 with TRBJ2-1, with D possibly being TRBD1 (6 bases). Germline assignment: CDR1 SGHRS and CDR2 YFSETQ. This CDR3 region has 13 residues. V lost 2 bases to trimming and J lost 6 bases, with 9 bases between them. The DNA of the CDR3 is TGCGCCAGCAGCTTCCAGGGGAGCAATGAGCAGTTCTTC. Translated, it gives CASSFQGSNEQFF. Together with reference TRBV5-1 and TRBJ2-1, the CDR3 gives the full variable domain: KAGVTQTPRYLIKTRGQQVTLSCSPISGHRSVSWYQQTPGQGLQFLFEYFSETQRNKGNFPGRFSGRQFSNSRSEMNVSTLELGDSALYLCASSFQGSNEQFFGPGTRLTVL.

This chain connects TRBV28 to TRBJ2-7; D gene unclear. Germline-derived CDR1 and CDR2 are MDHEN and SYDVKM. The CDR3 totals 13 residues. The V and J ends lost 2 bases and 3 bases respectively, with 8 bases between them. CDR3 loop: CASSLISIYEQYF. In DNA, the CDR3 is TGTGCCAGCAGTTTAATTTCCATCTACGAGCAGTACTTC.

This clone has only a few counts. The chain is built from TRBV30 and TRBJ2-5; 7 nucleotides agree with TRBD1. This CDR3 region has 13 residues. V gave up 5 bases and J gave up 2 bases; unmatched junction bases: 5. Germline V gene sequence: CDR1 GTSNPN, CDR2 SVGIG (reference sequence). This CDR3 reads CAWAGQEQETQYF. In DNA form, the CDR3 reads TGTGCCTGGGCCGGACAGGAACAAGAGACCCAGTACTTC.

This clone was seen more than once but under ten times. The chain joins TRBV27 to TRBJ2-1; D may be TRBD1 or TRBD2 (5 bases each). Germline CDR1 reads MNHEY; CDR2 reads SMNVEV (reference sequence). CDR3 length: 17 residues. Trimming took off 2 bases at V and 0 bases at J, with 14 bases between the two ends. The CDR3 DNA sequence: TGTGCCAGCAGTTTAAGGGGAACTAGTCGCTCCTACAATGAGCAGTTCTTC. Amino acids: CASSLRGTSRSYNEQFF.

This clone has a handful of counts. The CDR3 sequence: CASSGYTSYEQYF. CDR3 nucleotide sequence: TGTGCCAGCAGCGGTTACACCTCCTACGAGCAGTACTTC. The chain uses TRBV5-6 and TRBJ2-7; D is uncertain. Trimming removed 4 bases from V and 0 bases from J, with 8 bases in between. The germline CDR1 and CDR2 sequences are SGHDT and YYEEEE. The CDR3 length is 13 residues. The variable domain in full, with the rest retrieved from reference TRBV5-6 and TRBJ2-7, is DAGVTQSPTHLIKTRGQQVTLRCSPKSGHDTVSWYQQALGQGPQFIFQYYEEEERQRGNFPDRFSGHQFPNYSSELNVNALLLGDSALYLCASSGYTSYEQYFGPGTRLTVT.

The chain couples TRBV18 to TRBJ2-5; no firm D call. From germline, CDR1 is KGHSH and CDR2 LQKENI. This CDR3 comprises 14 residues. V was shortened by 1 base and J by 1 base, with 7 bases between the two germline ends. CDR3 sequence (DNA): TGTGCCAGCTCACCACTTAACAGCCAAGAGACCCAGTACTTC. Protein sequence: CASSPLNSQETQYF.

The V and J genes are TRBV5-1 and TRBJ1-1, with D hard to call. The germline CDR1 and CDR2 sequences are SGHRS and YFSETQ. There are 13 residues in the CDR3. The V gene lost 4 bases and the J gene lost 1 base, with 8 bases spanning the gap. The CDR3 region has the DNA TGCGCCAGCAGCGGGCTGGGGAACACTGAAGCTTTCTTT. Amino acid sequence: CASSGLGNTEAFF.

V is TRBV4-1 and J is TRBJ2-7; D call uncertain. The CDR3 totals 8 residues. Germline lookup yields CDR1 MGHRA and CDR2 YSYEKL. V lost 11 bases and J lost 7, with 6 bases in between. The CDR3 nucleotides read TGCGCCCCCCTGGAGCAGTACTTC. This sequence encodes CAPLEQYF.

The CDR3 coding sequence is TGTGCCTGGAGTACAGCGGGGGGCTGGGACGAGCAGTACTTC. This sequence encodes CAWSTAGGWDEQYF. The chain employs TRBV30 and TRBJ2-7, with TRBD2 matching over 9 bases. This CDR3 is built from 14 residues. Looked up from germline, CDR1 is GTSNPN and CDR2 is SVGIG (reference sequence). V shed 2 bases, J shed 5 bases, and the junction held 7 bases outside the gene matches. Looking up the rest from reference TRBV30 and TRBJ2-7 gives the full variable domain: SQTIHQWPATLVQPVGSPLSLECTVEGTSNPNLYWYRQAAGRGLQLLFYSVGIGQISSEVPQNLSASRPQDRQFILSSKKLLLSDSGFYLCAWSTAGGWDEQYFGPGTRLTVT.

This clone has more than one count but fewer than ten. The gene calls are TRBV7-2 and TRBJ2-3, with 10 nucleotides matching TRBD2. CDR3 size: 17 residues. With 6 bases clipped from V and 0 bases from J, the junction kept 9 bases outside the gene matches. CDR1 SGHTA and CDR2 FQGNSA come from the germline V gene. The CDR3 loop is CASREFGTSASTDTQYF. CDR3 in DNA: TGTGCCAGCAGGGAATTTGGGACTAGCGCTAGCACAGATACGCAGTATTTT.

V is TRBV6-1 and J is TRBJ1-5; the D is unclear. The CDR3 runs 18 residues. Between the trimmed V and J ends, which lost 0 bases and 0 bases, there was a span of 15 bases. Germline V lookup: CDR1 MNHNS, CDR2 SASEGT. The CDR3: CASSEALQAPYSNQPQHF. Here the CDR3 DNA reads TGTGCCAGCAGTGAAGCGCTTCAGGCACCTTATAGCAATCAGCCCCAGCATTTT.

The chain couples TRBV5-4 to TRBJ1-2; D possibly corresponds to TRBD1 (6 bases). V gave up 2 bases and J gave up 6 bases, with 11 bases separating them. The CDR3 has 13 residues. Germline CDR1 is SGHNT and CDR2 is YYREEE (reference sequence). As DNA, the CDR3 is TGTGCCAGCAGCTTAGTCCCAGGGGATGGCTACACCTTC. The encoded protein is CASSLVPGDGYTF.

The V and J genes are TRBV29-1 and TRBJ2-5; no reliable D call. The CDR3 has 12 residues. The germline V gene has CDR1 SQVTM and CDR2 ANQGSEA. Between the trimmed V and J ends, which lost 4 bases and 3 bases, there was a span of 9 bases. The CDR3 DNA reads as TGCAGCGTTGCCAGGATTGAAGAGACCCAGTACTTC. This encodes CSVARIEETQYF.

For the CDR3, the DNA is TGCAGCGTTTTAGAAGCGTTTTTTTCTGTGGGGCAAGAGACCCAGTACTTC. It yields the protein CSVLEAFFSVGQETQYF. The chain combines TRBV29-1 with TRBJ2-5; D remains unclear. The length of the CDR3 is 17 residues. V lost 5 bases and J lost 2, with 24 bases in between. CDR1 and CDR2 (germline): SQVTM, ANQGSEA.

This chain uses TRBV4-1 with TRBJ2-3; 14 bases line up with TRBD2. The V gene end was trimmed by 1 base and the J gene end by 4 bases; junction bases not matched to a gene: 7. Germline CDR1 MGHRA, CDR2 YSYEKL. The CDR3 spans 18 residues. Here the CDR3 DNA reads TGCGCCAGCAGCCAAGGGACTAGCGGGGGGCCCAGGTCAGATACGCAGTATTTT. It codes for CASSQGTSGGPRSDTQYF.

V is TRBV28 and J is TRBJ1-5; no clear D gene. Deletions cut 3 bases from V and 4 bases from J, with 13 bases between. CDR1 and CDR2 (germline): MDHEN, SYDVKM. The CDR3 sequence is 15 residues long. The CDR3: CASSFPGKRNQPQHF. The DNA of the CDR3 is TGTGCCAGCAGTTTCCCAGGAAAGCGGAATCAGCCCCAGCATTTT.

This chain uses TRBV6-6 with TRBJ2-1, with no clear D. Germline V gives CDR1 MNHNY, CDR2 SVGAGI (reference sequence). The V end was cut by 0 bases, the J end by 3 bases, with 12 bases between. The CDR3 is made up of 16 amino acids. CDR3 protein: CASSYSDGGFYNEQFF. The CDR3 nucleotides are TGTGCCAGCAGTTACTCGGACGGCGGATTCTACAATGAGCAGTTCTTC.

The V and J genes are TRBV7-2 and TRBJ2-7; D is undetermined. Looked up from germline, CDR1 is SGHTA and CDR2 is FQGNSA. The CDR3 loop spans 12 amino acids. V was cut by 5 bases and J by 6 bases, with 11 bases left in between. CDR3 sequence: CASSLRLVEQYF. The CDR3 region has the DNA TGTGCCAGCAGCCTAAGACTGGTCGAGCAGTACTTC. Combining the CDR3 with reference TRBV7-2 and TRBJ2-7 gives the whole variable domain GAGVSQSPSNKVTEKGKDVELRCDPISGHTALYWYRQSLGQGLEFLIYFQGNSAPDKSGLPSDRFSAERTGGSVSTLTIQRTQQEDSAVYLCASSLRLVEQYFGPGTRLTVT.

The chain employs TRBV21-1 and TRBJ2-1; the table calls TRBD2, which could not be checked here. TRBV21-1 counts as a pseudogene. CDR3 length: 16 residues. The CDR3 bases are TGTGCCAGCAGCTCCTGCTCTAGCGGGAGATCCCATGAGCAGTTCTTC. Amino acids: CASSSCSSGRSHEQFF.